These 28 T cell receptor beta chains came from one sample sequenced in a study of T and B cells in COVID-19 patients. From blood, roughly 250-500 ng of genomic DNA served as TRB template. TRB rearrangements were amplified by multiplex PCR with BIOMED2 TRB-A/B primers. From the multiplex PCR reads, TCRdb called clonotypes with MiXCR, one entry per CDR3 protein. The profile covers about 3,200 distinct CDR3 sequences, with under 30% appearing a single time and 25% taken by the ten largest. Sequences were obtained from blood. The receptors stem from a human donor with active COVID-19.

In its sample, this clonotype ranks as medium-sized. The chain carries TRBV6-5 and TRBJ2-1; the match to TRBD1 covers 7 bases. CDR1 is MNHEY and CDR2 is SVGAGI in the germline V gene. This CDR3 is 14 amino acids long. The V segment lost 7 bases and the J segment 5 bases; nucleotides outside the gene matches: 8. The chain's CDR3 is CASNYRGTNNEQFF. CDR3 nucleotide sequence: TGTGCCAGCAACTACAGGGGTACTAACAATGAGCAGTTCTTC.

DNA for the CDR3: TGTGCCAGCAGCATGGACAGGGGTCAGCCCCAGCATTTT. The encoded protein is CASSMDRGQPQHF. The J gene is TRBJ1-5, the V gene TRBV7-2, with 9 bases identical to TRBD1. The germline gives CDR1 SGHTA, CDR2 FQGNSA. V lost 5 bases, J lost 6 bases, and 2 bases stayed unmatched. CDR3 size: 13 residues.

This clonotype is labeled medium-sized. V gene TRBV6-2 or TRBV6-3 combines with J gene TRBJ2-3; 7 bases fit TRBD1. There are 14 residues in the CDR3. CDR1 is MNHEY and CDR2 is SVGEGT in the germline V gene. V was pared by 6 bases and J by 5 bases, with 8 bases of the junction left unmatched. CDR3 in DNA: TGTGCCAGCAGGCAGACAGGGTTCAAAGATACGCAGTATTTT. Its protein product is CASRQTGFKDTQYF.

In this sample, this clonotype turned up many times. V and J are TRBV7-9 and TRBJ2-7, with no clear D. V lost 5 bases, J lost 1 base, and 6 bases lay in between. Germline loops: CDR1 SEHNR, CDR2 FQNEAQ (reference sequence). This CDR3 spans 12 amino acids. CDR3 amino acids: CASSGTSYEQYF. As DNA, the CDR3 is TGTGCCAGCAGCGGAACGTCCTACGAGCAGTACTTC.

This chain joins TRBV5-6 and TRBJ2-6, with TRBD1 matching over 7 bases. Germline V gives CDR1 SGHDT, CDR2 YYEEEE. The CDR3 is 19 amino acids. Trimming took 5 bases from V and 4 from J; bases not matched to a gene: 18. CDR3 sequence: CASSYRMKGAGSGANVLTF. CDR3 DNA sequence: TGTGCCAGCAGTTACCGGATGAAGGGGGCAGGATCGGGGGCCAACGTCCTGACTTTC. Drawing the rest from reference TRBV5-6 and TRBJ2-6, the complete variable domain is DAGVTQSPTHLIKTRGQQVTLRCSPKSGHDTVSWYQQALGQGPQFIFQYYEEEERQRGNFPDRFSGHQFPNYSSELNVNALLLGDSALYLCASSYRMKGAGSGANVLTFGAGSRLTVL.

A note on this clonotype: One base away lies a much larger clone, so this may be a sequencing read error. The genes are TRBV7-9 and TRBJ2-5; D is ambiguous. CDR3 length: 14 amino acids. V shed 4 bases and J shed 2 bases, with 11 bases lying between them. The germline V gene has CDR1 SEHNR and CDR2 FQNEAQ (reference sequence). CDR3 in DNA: TGTGCCAGCAGCTCCGTGGTAGGGCAAGAGACCCAGTACTTC. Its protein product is CASSSVVGQETQYF.

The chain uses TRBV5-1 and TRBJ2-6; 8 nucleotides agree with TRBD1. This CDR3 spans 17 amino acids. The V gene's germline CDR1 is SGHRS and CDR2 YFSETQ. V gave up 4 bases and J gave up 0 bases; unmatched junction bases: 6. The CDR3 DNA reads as TGCGCCAGCAGCCCCGGGACAGGATTCTCTGGGGCCAACGTCCTGACTTTC. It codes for CASSPGTGFSGANVLTF.

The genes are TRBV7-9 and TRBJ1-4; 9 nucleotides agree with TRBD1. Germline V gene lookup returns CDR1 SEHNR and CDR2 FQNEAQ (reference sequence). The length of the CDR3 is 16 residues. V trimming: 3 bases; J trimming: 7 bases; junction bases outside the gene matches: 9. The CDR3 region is CASSFGKGTGREKLFF. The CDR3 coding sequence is TGTGCCAGCAGCTTTGGGAAAGGGACAGGGCGTGAAAAACTGTTTTTT.

This chain's CDR3 is CASGGSSGVNNEQFF. Here the CDR3 DNA reads TGCGCCAGCGGGGGGTCTAGCGGGGTAAACAATGAGCAGTTCTTC. The rearrangement links TRBV5-1 to TRBJ2-1; 9 bases line up with TRBD2. The germline gives CDR1 SGHRS, CDR2 YFSETQ. V gave up 7 bases and J gave up 5 bases; unmatched junction bases: 10. The CDR3 totals 15 residues.

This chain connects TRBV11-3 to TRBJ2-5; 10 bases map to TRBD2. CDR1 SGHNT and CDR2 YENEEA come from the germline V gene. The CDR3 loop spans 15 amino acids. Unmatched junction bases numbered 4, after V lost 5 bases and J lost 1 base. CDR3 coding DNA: TGTGCCAGCAGCCTGCGGACTAGCGGCCAAGAGACCCAGTACTTC. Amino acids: CASSLRTSGQETQYF.

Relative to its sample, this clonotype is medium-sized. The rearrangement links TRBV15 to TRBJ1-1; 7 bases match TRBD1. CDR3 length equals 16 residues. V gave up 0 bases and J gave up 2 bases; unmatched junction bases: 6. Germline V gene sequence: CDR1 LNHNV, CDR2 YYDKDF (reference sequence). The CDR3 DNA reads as TGTGCCACCAGCAGAGATCTAGGGGGCACCAACACTGAAGCTTTCTTT. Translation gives CATSRDLGGTNTEAFF.

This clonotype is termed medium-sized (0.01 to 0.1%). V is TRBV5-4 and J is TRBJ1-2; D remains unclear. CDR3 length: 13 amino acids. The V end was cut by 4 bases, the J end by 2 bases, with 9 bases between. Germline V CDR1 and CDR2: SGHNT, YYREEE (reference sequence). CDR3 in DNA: TGTGCCAGCAGCACCCTCGGAAACTATGGCTACACCTTC. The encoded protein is CASSTLGNYGYTF. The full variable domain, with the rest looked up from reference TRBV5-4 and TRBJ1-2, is ETGVTQSPTHLIKTRGQQVTLRCSSQSGHNTVSWYQQALGQGPQFIFQYYREEENGRGNFPPRFSGLQFPNYSSELNVNALELDDSALYLCASSTLGNYGYTFGSGTRLTVV.

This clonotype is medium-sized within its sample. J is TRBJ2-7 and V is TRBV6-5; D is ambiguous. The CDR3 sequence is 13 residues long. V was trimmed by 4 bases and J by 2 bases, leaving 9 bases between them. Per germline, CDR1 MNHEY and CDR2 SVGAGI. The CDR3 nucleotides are TGTGCCAGCAGTTCCGCCGAAGCCTACGAGCAGTACTTC. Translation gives CASSSAEAYEQYF.

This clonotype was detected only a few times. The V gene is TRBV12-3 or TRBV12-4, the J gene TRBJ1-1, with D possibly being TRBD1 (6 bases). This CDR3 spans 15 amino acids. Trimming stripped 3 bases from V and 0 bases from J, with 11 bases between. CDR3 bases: TGTGCCAGCAGTTTGGGACATCATATGAACACTGAAGCTTTCTTT. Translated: CASSLGHHMNTEAFF.

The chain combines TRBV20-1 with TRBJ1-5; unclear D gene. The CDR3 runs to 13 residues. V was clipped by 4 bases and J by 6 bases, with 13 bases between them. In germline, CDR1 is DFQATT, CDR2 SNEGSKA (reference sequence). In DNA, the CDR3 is TGCAGTGCTAAGGGAACATGGGCTCAGCCCCAGCATTTT. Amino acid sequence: CSAKGTWAQPQHF.

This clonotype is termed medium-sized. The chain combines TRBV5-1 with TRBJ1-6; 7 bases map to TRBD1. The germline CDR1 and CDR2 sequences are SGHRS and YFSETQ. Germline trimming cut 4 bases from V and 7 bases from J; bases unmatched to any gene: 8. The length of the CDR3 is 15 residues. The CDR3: CASSENRGGNSPLHF. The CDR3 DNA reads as TGCGCCAGCAGCGAGAACAGGGGTGGCAATTCACCCCTCCACTTT.

The CDR3, as DNA: TGTGCCAGCAGCTTCGGACAGGGAATAGCTGGAAACACCATATATTTT. It specifies CASSFGQGIAGNTIYF. V is TRBV6-2 or TRBV6-3 and J is TRBJ1-3; the match to TRBD1 covers 8 bases. Germline CDR1 is MNHEY and CDR2 is SVGEGT. The CDR3 runs 16 residues. Trimming removed 6 bases from V and 2 bases from J; junction bases left unmatched: 9.

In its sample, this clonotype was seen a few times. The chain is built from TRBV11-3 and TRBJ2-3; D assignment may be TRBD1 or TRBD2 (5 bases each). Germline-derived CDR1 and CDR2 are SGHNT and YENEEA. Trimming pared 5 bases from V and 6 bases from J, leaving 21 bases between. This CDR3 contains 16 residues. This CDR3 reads CASSPNPGRGADTQYF. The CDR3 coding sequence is TGTGCCAGCAGCCCCAATCCGGGACGGGGCGCGGATACGCAGTATTTT.

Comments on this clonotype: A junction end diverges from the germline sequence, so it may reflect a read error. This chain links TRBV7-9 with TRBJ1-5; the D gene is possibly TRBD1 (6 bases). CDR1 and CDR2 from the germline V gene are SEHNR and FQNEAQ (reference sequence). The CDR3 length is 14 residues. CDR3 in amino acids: CASSFGGRDQPQHF. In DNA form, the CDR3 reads TGCGCCAGCAGCTTCGGGGGGCGCGATCAGCCCCAGCATTTT. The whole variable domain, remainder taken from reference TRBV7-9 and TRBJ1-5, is DTGVSQNPRHKITKRGQNVTFRCDPISEHNRLYWYRQTLGQGPEFLTYFQNEAQLEKSRLLSDRFSAERPKGSFSTLEIQRTEQGDSAMYLCASSFGGRDQPQHFGDGTRLSIL.

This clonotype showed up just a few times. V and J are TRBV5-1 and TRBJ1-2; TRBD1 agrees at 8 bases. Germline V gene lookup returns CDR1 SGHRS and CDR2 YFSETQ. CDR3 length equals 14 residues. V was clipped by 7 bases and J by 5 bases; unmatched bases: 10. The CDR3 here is CASGGQGFHYGYTF. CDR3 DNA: TGCGCCAGCGGCGGACAGGGTTTTCATTATGGCTACACCTTC.

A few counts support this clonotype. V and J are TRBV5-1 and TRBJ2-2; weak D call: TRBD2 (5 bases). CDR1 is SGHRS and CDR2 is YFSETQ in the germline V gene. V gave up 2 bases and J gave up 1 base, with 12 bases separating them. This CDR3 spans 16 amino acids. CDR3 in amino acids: CASSFSGGGNTGELFF. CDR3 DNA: TGCGCCAGCAGCTTCTCAGGCGGAGGGAACACCGGGGAGCTGTTTTTT. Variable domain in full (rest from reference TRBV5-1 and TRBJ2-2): KAGVTQTPRYLIKTRGQQVTLSCSPISGHRSVSWYQQTPGQGLQFLFEYFSETQRNKGNFPGRFSGRQFSNSRSEMNVSTLELGDSALYLCASSFSGGGNTGELFFGEGSRLTVL.

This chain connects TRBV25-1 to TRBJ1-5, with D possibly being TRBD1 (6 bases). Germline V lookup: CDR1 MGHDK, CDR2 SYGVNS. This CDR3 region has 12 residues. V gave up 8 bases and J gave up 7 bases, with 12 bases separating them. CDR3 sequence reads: CASSTGLQPQHF. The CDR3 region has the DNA TGTGCCAGCTCCACAGGGTTGCAGCCCCAGCATTTT.

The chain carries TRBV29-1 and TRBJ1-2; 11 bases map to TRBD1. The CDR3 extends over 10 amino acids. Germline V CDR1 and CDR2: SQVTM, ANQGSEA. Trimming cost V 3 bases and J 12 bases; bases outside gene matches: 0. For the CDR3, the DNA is TGCAGCGTTGAGGACAGGGGGCACACCTTC. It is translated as CSVEDRGHTF. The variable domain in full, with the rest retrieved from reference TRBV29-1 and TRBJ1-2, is SAVISQKPSRDICQRGTSLTIQCQVDSQVTMMFWYRQQPGQSLTLIATANQGSEATYESGFVIDKFPISRPNLTFSTLTVSNMSPEDSSIYLCSVEDRGHTFGSGTRLTVV.

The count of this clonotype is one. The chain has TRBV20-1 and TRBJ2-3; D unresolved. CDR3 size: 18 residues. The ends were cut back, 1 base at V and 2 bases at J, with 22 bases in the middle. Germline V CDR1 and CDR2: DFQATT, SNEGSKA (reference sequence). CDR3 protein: CSARGLEDAEIPTDTQYF. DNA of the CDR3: TGCAGTGCTAGAGGTCTAGAAGACGCGGAGATCCCCACAGATACGCAGTATTTT.

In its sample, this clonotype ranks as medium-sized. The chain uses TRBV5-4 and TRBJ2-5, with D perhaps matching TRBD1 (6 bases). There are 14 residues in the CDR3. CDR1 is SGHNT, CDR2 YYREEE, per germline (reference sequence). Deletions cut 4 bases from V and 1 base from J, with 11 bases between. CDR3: CASSPGTIQETQYF. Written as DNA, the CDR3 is TGTGCCAGCAGCCCAGGGACAATCCAAGAGACCCAGTACTTC. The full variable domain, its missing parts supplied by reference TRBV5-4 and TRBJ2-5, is ETGVTQSPTHLIKTRGQQVTLRCSSQSGHNTVSWYQQALGQGPQFIFQYYREEENGRGNFPPRFSGLQFPNYSSELNVNALELDDSALYLCASSPGTIQETQYFGPGTRLLVL.

CDR3 DNA: TGTGCCAGTAGGGGGACAGGGGCGACATTCTACGAGCAGTACTTC. Translated, it gives CASRGTGATFYEQYF. The genes are TRBV19 and TRBJ2-7, with TRBD1 matching 10 bases. Germline trimming cut 6 bases from V and 3 bases from J; bases unmatched to any gene: 8. The V gene's germline CDR1 is LNHDA and CDR2 SQIVND (reference sequence). The CDR3 is 15 amino acids.

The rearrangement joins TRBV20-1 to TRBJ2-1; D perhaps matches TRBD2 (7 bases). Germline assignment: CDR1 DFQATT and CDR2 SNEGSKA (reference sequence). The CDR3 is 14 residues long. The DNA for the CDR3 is TGCAGCAAGTGGAGGGGGGGGTCCTACAATGAGCAGTTCTTC. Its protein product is CSKWRGGSYNEQFF.

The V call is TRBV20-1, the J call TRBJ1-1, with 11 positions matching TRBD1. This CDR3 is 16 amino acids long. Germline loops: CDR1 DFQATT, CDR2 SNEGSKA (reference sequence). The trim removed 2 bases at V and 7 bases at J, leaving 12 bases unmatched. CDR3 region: CSARKGQGGYGGEAFF. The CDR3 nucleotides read TGCAGTGCTAGAAAGGGACAGGGGGGCTATGGTGGTGAAGCTTTCTTT.